These 15 T cell receptor beta chains share one sample of origin, sequenced in a study of T cell responses to AZD1222 COVID-19 vaccine. Method: immunoSEQ multiplex PCR; TCRdb's copy keeps in-frame clones and lacks some. The data show fewer than 90,000 clones, with approximately 90% seen just once and about 23% held by the top ten. The sequencing here drew on peripheral blood, taken on day 0 of AZD1222 vaccination. The receptor source for this set is an adult in good health.

The chain couples TRBV6-4 to TRBJ2-1; weak D call: TRBD2 (6 bases). The germline V and J ends were trimmed by 5 bases and 7 bases, with 18 bases remaining between them. This CDR3 is 15 amino acids long. The germline V gene encodes CDR1 MRHNA and CDR2 SNTAGT. The CDR3: CASSLSRDGRNEQFF. DNA of the CDR3: TGTGCCAGCAGTCTTTCGCGGGACGGTAGGAATGAGCAGTTCTTC.

J is TRBJ2-7 and V is TRBV6-5, with D perhaps matching TRBD1 (6 bases). The CDR3 runs 13 residues. V shed 7 bases and J shed 2 bases, with 12 bases lying between them. Germline V CDR1 and CDR2: MNHEY, SVGAGI. In DNA form, the CDR3 reads TGTGCCAGCATGACACAGGGACCCTACGAGCAGTACTTC. It encodes CASMTQGPYEQYF.

The V call is TRBV28, the J call TRBJ1-4; a possible D gene is TRBD1 (6 bases). CDR3 length: 14 residues. Trimming took 5 bases from V and 6 from J, leaving 13 bases between them. Germline CDR1 MDHEN, CDR2 SYDVKM. CDR3 in DNA: TGTGCCAGCAGTCCCGGGGGGCGGGATGAAAAACTGTTTTTT. It translates to CASSPGGRDEKLFF.

The V call is TRBV14, the J call TRBJ2-1, with a possible D match to TRBD1 (6 bases). Germline values: CDR1 SGHDN, CDR2 FVKESK. This CDR3 is built from 16 residues. V was clipped by 0 bases and J by 8 bases, with 17 bases between them. The CDR3 DNA sequence: TGTGCCAGCAGCCAAGATGTAGACAGGAGTGTAGATGAGCAGTTCTTC. Protein: CASSQDVDRSVDEQFF.

This chain connects TRBV30 to TRBJ1-1; D gene unclear. The length of the CDR3 is 13 residues. V was shortened by 4 bases and J by 1 base, with 10 bases between the two germline ends. Germline V gives CDR1 GTSNPN, CDR2 SVGIG (reference sequence). The CDR3 here is CAWKRLTNTEAFF. As DNA, the CDR3 is TGTGCCTGGAAGCGTCTTACGAACACTGAAGCTTTCTTT. The entire variable domain, with the rest obtained from reference TRBV30 and TRBJ1-1, is as follows: SQTIHQWPATLVQPVGSPLSLECTVEGTSNPNLYWYRQAAGRGLQLLFYSVGIGQISSEVPQNLSASRPQDRQFILSSKKLLLSDSGFYLCAWKRLTNTEAFFGQGTRLTVV.

This sequence joins TRBV6-2 or TRBV6-3 and TRBJ1-1; TRBD1 might be the D (5 bases). The ends were cut back, 5 bases at V and 4 bases at J, with 14 bases in the middle. The CDR3 has 14 residues. Germline V gives CDR1 MNHEY, CDR2 SVGEGT. The DNA for the CDR3 is TGTGCCAGCAGTCAACCCACAGGCGTCACTGAAGCTTTCTTT. This gives the protein CASSQPTGVTEAFF.

The V and J genes are TRBV10-2 and TRBJ1-3, with D unresolved. From germline, CDR1 is WSHSY and CDR2 SAAADI. V gave up 6 bases and J gave up 8 bases, with 14 bases separating them. The CDR3 contains 13 residues. For the CDR3, the DNA is TGCGCCAGCAGAGAAGGATCGAGGGACACCATATATTTT. It encodes CASREGSRDTIYF.

The genes are TRBV5-1 and TRBJ1-2, with 10 bases matching TRBD1. Trimming cost V 4 bases and J 3 bases; bases outside gene matches: 15. The CDR3 sequence is 18 residues long. CDR1 is SGHRS and CDR2 is YFSETQ in the germline V gene. CDR3 protein: CASSRAAGTGASDYGYTF. The CDR3, as DNA: TGCGCCAGCAGCAGAGCAGCCGGGACAGGGGCGTCCGACTATGGCTACACCTTC.

V gene TRBV3-1 (or the pseudogene TRBV3-2) combines with J gene TRBJ1-1, with TRBD1 matching 7 bases. Per germline, CDR1 LGHDT and CDR2 YNNKEL (reference sequence). This CDR3 spans 16 amino acids. Trimming at V came to 4 bases and at J to 4 bases, leaving 12 bases not matched to a gene. CDR3 protein: CASSRPRGHMGTEAFF. DNA of the CDR3: TGTGCCAGCAGCCGCCCAAGGGGGCATATGGGCACTGAAGCTTTCTTT.

This clone has only a few counts. V and J are TRBV4-1 and TRBJ1-5; D is unclear. Germline CDR1 reads MGHRA; CDR2 reads YSYEKL. Trimming stripped 0 bases from V and 3 bases from J, with 12 bases between. This CDR3 has 16 residues. CDR3 region: CASSQDNGSPNQPQHF. The CDR3 nucleotides read TGCGCCAGCAGCCAAGATAACGGGAGCCCCAATCAGCCCCAGCATTTT.

The table lists this clone with a count of one. The rearrangement links TRBV21-1 to TRBJ1-5. TRBV21-1 is assigned pseudogene status. The CDR3 runs 16 residues. The CDR3, as DNA: TGTGCCAGCAGCAAAGAGGGAGCCCTGGAGGGCCAGCCCCAGCATTTT. Translation: CASSKEGALEGQPQHF.

The chain links TRBV19 to TRBJ1-5; possibly TRBD1 for D (5 bases). This CDR3 spans 16 amino acids. Germline CDR1 LNHDA, CDR2 SQIVND (reference sequence). The germline V and J ends were trimmed by 3 bases and 4 bases, with 16 bases remaining between them. The CDR3, as DNA: TGTGCCAGTAGTATGGGGAAAGGGGCGCTAAATCAGCCCCAGCATTTT. It codes for CASSMGKGALNQPQHF.

The rearrangement joins TRBV7-9 to TRBJ2-1; D tentatively reads TRBD1 or TRBD2 (6 bases each). Germline V CDR1 and CDR2: SEHNR, FQNEAQ (reference sequence). The CDR3 length is 13 residues. Trimming left V 1 base short and J 12 bases short, with 13 bases between. DNA for the CDR3: TGTGCCAGCAGCTTAGAGGGGGGAGCGGTGCAGTTCTTC. It yields the protein CASSLEGGAVQFF.

The chain recombines TRBV6-5 with TRBJ2-1; a possible D gene is TRBD2 (6 bases). Trimming took 7 bases from V and 8 from J, leaving 9 bases between them. Germline V gene data show CDR1 as MNHEY and CDR2 as SVGAGI. There are 11 residues in the CDR3. Here the CDR3 DNA reads TGTGCCAGCACTTGGGGGGATGAGCAGTTCTTC. This codes for CASTWGDEQFF.

The CDR3 nucleotides are TGCGCCAGCAGCATCGACCCATACAATGAGCAGTTCTTC. Its translation: CASSIDPYNEQFF. This chain uses TRBV5-1 with TRBJ2-1; D uncertain. This CDR3 spans 13 amino acids. V shed 4 bases and J shed 4 bases, with 9 bases lying between them. The V gene's germline CDR1 is SGHRS and CDR2 YFSETQ.